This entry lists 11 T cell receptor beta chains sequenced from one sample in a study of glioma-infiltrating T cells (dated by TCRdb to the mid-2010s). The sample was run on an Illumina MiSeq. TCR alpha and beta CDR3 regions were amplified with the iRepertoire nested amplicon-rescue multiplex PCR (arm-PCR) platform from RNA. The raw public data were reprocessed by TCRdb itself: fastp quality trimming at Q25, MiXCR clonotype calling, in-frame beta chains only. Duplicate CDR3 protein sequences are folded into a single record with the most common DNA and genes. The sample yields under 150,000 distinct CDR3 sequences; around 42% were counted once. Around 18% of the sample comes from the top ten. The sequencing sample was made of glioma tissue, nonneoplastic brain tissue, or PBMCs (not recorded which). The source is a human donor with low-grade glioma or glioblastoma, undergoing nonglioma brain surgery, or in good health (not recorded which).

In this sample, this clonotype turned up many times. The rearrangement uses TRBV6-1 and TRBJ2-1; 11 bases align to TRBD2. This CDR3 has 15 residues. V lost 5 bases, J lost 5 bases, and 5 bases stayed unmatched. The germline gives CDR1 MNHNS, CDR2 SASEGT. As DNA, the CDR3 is TGTGCCAGCAGTTTAGGGACTAGCGGCAACAATGAGCAGTTCTTC. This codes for CASSLGTSGNNEQFF.

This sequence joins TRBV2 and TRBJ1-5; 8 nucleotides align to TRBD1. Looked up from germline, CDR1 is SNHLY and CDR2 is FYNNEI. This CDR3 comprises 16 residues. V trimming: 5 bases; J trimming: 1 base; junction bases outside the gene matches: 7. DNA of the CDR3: TGTGCCAGCAGTATCCTGGGGGACAGGAGCAATCAGCCCCAGCATTTT. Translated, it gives CASSILGDRSNQPQHF.

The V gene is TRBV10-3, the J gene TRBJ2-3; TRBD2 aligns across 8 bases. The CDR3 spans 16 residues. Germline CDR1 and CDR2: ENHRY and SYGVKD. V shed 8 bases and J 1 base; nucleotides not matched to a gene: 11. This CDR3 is CAIQPSGLPGTDTQYF. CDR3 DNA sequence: TGTGCCATCCAGCCTAGCGGGTTACCTGGCACAGATACGCAGTATTTT.

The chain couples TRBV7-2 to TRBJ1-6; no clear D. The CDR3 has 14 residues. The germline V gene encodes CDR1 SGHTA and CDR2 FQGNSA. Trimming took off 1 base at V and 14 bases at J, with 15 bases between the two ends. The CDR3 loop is CASSLEGGDLALHF. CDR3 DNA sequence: TGTGCCAGCAGCTTAGAAGGCGGAGACCTGGCCCTCCACTTT.

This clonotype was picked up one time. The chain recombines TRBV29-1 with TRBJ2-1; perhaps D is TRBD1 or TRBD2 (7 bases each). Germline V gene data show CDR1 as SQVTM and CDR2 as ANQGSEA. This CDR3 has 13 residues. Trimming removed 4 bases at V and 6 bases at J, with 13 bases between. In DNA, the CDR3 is TGCAGCGTTGCCGGGAGGACAGGCAATGAGCAGTTCTTC. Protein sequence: CSVAGRTGNEQFF.

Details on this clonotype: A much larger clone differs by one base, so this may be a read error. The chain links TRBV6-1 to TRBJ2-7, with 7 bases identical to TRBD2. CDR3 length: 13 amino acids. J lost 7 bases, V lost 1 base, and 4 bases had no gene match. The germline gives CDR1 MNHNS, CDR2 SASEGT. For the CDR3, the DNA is TGTGCCAGCAGTGAAGGGACTAGATATGAGCAGTACTTC. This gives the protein CASSEGTRYEQYF.

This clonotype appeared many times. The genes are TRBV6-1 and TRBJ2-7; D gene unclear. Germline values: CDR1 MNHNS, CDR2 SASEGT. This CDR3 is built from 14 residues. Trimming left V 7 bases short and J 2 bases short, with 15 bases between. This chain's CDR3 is CASTTPGQTYEQYF. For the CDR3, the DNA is TGTGCCAGCACCACCCCCGGGCAGACCTACGAGCAGTACTTC.

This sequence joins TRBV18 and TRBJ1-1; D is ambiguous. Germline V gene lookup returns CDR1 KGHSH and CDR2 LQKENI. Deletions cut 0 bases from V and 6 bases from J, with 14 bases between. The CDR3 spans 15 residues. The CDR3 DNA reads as TGTGCCAGCTCACCACCGATAGGGAAGTTGGCTGAAGCTTTCTTT. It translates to CASSPPIGKLAEAFF.

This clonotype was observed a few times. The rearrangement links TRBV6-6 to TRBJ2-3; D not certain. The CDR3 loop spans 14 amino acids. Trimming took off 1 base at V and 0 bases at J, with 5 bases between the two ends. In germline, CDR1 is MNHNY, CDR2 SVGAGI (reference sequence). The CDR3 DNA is TGTGCCAGCAGTTACTGGCCTAGCACAGATACGCAGTATTTT. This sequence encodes CASSYWPSTDTQYF.

CDR3 DNA: TGTGCCACCTCCCGGAGGGGGCAAGGGTACCAAGAGACCCAGTACTTC. This encodes CATSRRGQGYQETQYF. The chain joins TRBV7-2 to TRBJ2-1; possibly TRBD1 for D (7 bases). The J call may be wrong; the DNA end is better matched by TRBJ2-5. Germline CDR1 is SGHTA and CDR2 is FQGNSA. The CDR3 covers 16 residues.

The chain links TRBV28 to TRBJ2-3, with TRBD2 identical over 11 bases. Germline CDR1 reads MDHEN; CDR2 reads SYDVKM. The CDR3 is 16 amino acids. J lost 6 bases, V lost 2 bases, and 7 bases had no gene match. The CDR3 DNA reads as TGTGCCAGCAGTTTAAGTGGGGGACTAGCGGTGGATACGCAGTATTTT. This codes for CASSLSGGLAVDTQYF.